A selection of T cell receptor beta chains follows, all from one sample in a study of human T cells and chemical hapten exposure. TCRdb recomputed calls from the RACE reads with MiXCR, one row per CDR3 protein. The sample carries roughly 90,000 distinct CDR3 sequences, under 13% recorded once. This sample comprised whole blood, obtained in connection with sensitization to the hapten diphenylcyclopropenone (DPC). Receptors were obtained from a woman aged 25 to 39 with alopecia areata. Some clones in this sample may be carry-over from other donors' samples. Both conserved end residues are part of each CDR3. Fields, in order: CDR3 protein, CDR3 DNA, J gene, V gene, CDR3 length, D gene, clone size. The D gene is left open where the match is weak. Only some rows state a clone size, as once, few, many or a class for expanded clones.

cdr3_aa: CASSDASGGTDTQYF; cdr3_nt: TGTGCCAGCAGTGATGCTAGCGGGGGCACAGATACGCAGTATTTT; j_call: TRBJ2-3; v_call: TRBV6-4; cdr3_length: 15; d_call: TRBD2; clone_size: many
cdr3_aa: CASSESTGREKLFF; cdr3_nt: TGTGCCAGCAGTGAAAGTACCGGGCGGGAAAAACTGTTTTTT; j_call: TRBJ1-4; v_call: TRBV6-1; cdr3_length: 14; d_call: NA; clone_size: NA
cdr3_aa: CASSATLREKLFF; cdr3_nt: TGTGCCAGCAGTGCAACGCTCAGGGAAAAACTGTTTTTT; j_call: TRBJ1-4; v_call: TRBV28; cdr3_length: 13; d_call: NA; clone_size: once
cdr3_aa: CASSRPTSGTVGELFF; cdr3_nt: TGTGCCAGCAGCCGGCCGACTAGCGGGACGGTCGGGGAGCTGTTTTTT; j_call: TRBJ2-2; v_call: TRBV14; cdr3_length: 16; d_call: TRBD2; clone_size: many
cdr3_aa: CASSLGGTGELFF; cdr3_nt: TGTGCCAGCAGCTTAGGTGGCACCGGGGAGCTGTTTTTT; j_call: TRBJ2-2; v_call: TRBV11-1; cdr3_length: 13; d_call: NA; clone_size: NA
cdr3_aa: CASSRTAINTGELFF; cdr3_nt: TGTGCCAGCAGTAGGACAGCCATTAACACCGGGGAGCTGTTTTTT; j_call: TRBJ2-2; v_call: TRBV25-1; cdr3_length: 15; d_call: NA; clone_size: many
cdr3_aa: CASRLSSNEQFF; cdr3_nt: TGTGCCAGCAGATTGAGCAGCAATGAGCAGTTCTTC; j_call: TRBJ2-1; v_call: TRBV6-2/TRBV6-3; cdr3_length: 12; d_call: NA; clone_size: few
cdr3_aa: CSASIPGQSSSGANVLTF; cdr3_nt: TGCAGTGCTTCAATTCCGGGACAGTCAAGTTCTGGGGCCAACGTCCTGACTTTC; j_call: TRBJ2-6; v_call: TRBV20-1; cdr3_length: 18; d_call: TRBD1; clone_size: few
cdr3_aa: CASSVALNTEAFF; cdr3_nt: TGTGCCAGCAGCGTCGCACTGAACACTGAAGCTTTCTTT; j_call: TRBJ1-1; v_call: TRBV7-2; cdr3_length: 13; d_call: NA; clone_size: many
cdr3_aa: CASSEQVSGNTIYF; cdr3_nt: TGCGCCAGCAGTGAGCAGGTGTCTGGAAACACCATATATTTT; j_call: TRBJ1-3; v_call: TRBV10-1; cdr3_length: 14; d_call: NA; clone_size: few
cdr3_aa: CSASYAESYNEQFF; cdr3_nt: TGCAGTGCTAGTTACGCGGAATCCTACAATGAGCAGTTCTTC; j_call: TRBJ2-1; v_call: TRBV20-1; cdr3_length: 14; d_call: NA; clone_size: many
cdr3_aa: CSAIKGGGQSNQPQHF; cdr3_nt: TGCAGTGCTATAAAGGGGGGAGGACAGAGCAATCAGCCCCAGCATTTT; j_call: TRBJ1-5; v_call: TRBV20-1; cdr3_length: 16; d_call: NA; clone_size: NA
cdr3_aa: CASTGTDSNQPQHF; cdr3_nt: TGCGCCAGCACCGGGACAGATAGCAATCAGCCCCAGCATTTT; j_call: TRBJ1-5; v_call: TRBV10-2; cdr3_length: 14; d_call: TRBD1; clone_size: many
cdr3_aa: CSAREGAGGYEQYF; cdr3_nt: TGCAGTGCTAGAGAGGGGGCGGGCGGCTACGAGCAGTACTTC; j_call: TRBJ2-7; v_call: TRBV20-1; cdr3_length: 14; d_call: NA; clone_size: NA
cdr3_aa: CASSLDRRSGNTIYF; cdr3_nt: TGTGCCAGCAGCTTGGACCGCCGCTCTGGAAACACCATATATTTT; j_call: TRBJ1-3; v_call: TRBV7-6; cdr3_length: 15; d_call: NA; clone_size: many
cdr3_aa: CASSSVAGGYNEQFF; cdr3_nt: TGTGCCAGCAGTTCTGTAGCGGGAGGTTACAATGAGCAGTTCTTC; j_call: TRBJ2-1; v_call: TRBV27; cdr3_length: 15; d_call: TRBD2; clone_size: many
cdr3_aa: CASSPTSGIGGDEQFF; cdr3_nt: TGTGCCAGCAGCCCTACGTCCGGAATTGGAGGCGATGAGCAGTTCTTC; j_call: TRBJ2-1; v_call: TRBV5-4; cdr3_length: 16; d_call: NA; clone_size: few
cdr3_aa: CASSPTGTGGSNYGYTF; cdr3_nt: TGTGCCAGCTCACCAACCGGGACAGGGGGCTCTAACTATGGCTACACCTTC; j_call: TRBJ1-2; v_call: TRBV18; cdr3_length: 17; d_call: TRBD1; clone_size: NA
cdr3_aa: CASSQGFGPGAHEKLFF; cdr3_nt: TGCGCCAGCAGCCAAGGATTCGGTCCAGGGGCTCATGAAAAACTGTTTTTT; j_call: TRBJ1-4; v_call: TRBV4-1; cdr3_length: 17; d_call: NA; clone_size: many
cdr3_aa: CASSPTRSSYNEQFF; cdr3_nt: TGTGCCAGCAGCCCTACGCGGAGCTCCTACAATGAGCAGTTCTTC; j_call: TRBJ2-1; v_call: TRBV3-1; cdr3_length: 15; d_call: NA; clone_size: many
cdr3_aa: CASSHPGTSGYNEQFF; cdr3_nt: TGCGCCAGCAGCCACCCCGGGACTAGCGGGTACAATGAGCAGTTCTTC; j_call: TRBJ2-1; v_call: TRBV4-1; cdr3_length: 16; d_call: TRBD2; clone_size: NA
cdr3_aa: CASSQGPLGNQPQHF; cdr3_nt: TGTGCCAGCAGCCAAGGACCGCTGGGAAATCAGCCCCAGCATTTT; j_call: TRBJ1-5; v_call: TRBV3-1; cdr3_length: 15; d_call: NA; clone_size: many
cdr3_aa: CASSPGTVSYNEQFF; cdr3_nt: TGCGCCAGCAGCCCCGGGACAGTGTCCTACAATGAGCAGTTCTTC; j_call: TRBJ2-1; v_call: TRBV5-1; cdr3_length: 15; d_call: TRBD1; clone_size: many
cdr3_aa: CAISVAGDEQFF; cdr3_nt: TGTGCCATCAGTGTTGCGGGGGATGAGCAGTTCTTC; j_call: TRBJ2-1; v_call: TRBV10-3; cdr3_length: 12; d_call: TRBD2; clone_size: NA
cdr3_aa: CAISGTSGGQYQETQYF; cdr3_nt: TGTGCCATCAGTGGGACTAGCGGGGGCCAATACCAAGAGACCCAGTACTTC; j_call: TRBJ2-5; v_call: TRBV10-3; cdr3_length: 17; d_call: TRBD2; clone_size: many
cdr3_aa: CASSLGPGQGKTEAFF; cdr3_nt: TGTGCCAGCAGCTTGGGGCCGGGACAGGGAAAAACTGAAGCTTTCTTT; j_call: TRBJ1-1; v_call: TRBV5-5; cdr3_length: 16; d_call: TRBD1; clone_size: NA
cdr3_aa: CASSFLVPRRHNEQFF; cdr3_nt: TGTGCCAGCAGTTTTCTTGTCCCGCGGAGACACAATGAGCAGTTCTTC; j_call: TRBJ2-1; v_call: TRBV28; cdr3_length: 16; d_call: NA; clone_size: many
cdr3_aa: CASTSLAGVGANVLTF; cdr3_nt: TGTGCCAGCACCTCCTTAGCGGGAGTTGGGGCCAACGTCCTGACTTTC; j_call: TRBJ2-6; v_call: TRBV7-8; cdr3_length: 16; d_call: TRBD2; clone_size: few
cdr3_aa: CSVVGQGRNTQYF; cdr3_nt: TGCAGCGTGGTAGGGCAGGGCAGGAATACGCAGTATTTT; j_call: TRBJ2-3; v_call: TRBV20-1; cdr3_length: 13; d_call: NA; clone_size: many
cdr3_aa: CASTFILGQGANEQFF; cdr3_nt: TGTGCCAGCACTTTTATACTTGGACAGGGGGCCAATGAGCAGTTCTTC; j_call: TRBJ2-1; v_call: TRBV28; cdr3_length: 16; d_call: TRBD1; clone_size: few
cdr3_aa: CSVEVGNTEAFF; cdr3_nt: TGCAGCGTTGAAGTGGGGAACACTGAAGCTTTCTTT; j_call: TRBJ1-1; v_call: TRBV29-1; cdr3_length: 12; d_call: NA; clone_size: many
cdr3_aa: CASRGLAGPDTQYF; cdr3_nt: TGTGCCAGCAGGGGACTAGCGGGGCCGGATACGCAGTATTTT; j_call: TRBJ2-3; v_call: TRBV28; cdr3_length: 14; d_call: TRBD2; clone_size: NA
cdr3_aa: CSARAGTFRQNSPLHF; cdr3_nt: TGCAGTGCTAGGGCGGGGACATTTCGTCAGAATTCACCCCTCCACTTT; j_call: TRBJ1-6; v_call: TRBV20-1; cdr3_length: 16; d_call: NA; clone_size: NA
cdr3_aa: CSARQTGEKSNQPQHF; cdr3_nt: TGTAGTGCGAGGCAGACAGGGGAGAAAAGCAATCAGCCCCAGCATTTT; j_call: TRBJ1-5; v_call: TRBV20-1; cdr3_length: 16; d_call: TRBD1; clone_size: NA
cdr3_aa: CASRPDRNTGELFF; cdr3_nt: TGTGCCAGCAGACCGGACAGGAACACCGGGGAGCTGTTTTTT; j_call: TRBJ2-2; v_call: TRBV6-2/TRBV6-3; cdr3_length: 14; d_call: NA; clone_size: NA
cdr3_aa: CASSPAAYEQYF; cdr3_nt: TGTGCCAGCAGCCCCGCGGCTTACGAGCAGTACTTC; j_call: TRBJ2-7; v_call: TRBV28; cdr3_length: 12; d_call: NA; clone_size: few
cdr3_aa: CASSLRYRAYEQYF; cdr3_nt: TGTGCCAGCAGTTTAAGGTACAGGGCCTACGAGCAGTACTTC; j_call: TRBJ2-7; v_call: TRBV28; cdr3_length: 14; d_call: NA; clone_size: many
cdr3_aa: CASSELGQGTGELFF; cdr3_nt: TGTGCCAGCAGTGAATTAGGCCAGGGCACCGGGGAGCTGTTTTTT; j_call: TRBJ2-2; v_call: TRBV2; cdr3_length: 15; d_call: NA; clone_size: many
cdr3_aa: CASSSGQDTEAFF; cdr3_nt: TGTGCCAGCTCAAGCGGACAGGACACTGAAGCTTTCTTT; j_call: TRBJ1-1; v_call: TRBV18; cdr3_length: 13; d_call: TRBD1; clone_size: many
cdr3_aa: CASSLVPSGRGVQNEQFF; cdr3_nt: TGTGCCAGCAGCTTAGTCCCTTCTGGCAGGGGGGTACAAAATGAGCAGTTCTTC; j_call: TRBJ2-1; v_call: TRBV7-6; cdr3_length: 18; d_call: NA; clone_size: NA
cdr3_aa: CASSQVVLAGDTGELFF; cdr3_nt: TGCGCCAGCAGCCAAGTCGTCCTAGCGGGGGACACCGGGGAGCTGTTTTTT; j_call: TRBJ2-2; v_call: TRBV4-1; cdr3_length: 17; d_call: TRBD2; clone_size: many